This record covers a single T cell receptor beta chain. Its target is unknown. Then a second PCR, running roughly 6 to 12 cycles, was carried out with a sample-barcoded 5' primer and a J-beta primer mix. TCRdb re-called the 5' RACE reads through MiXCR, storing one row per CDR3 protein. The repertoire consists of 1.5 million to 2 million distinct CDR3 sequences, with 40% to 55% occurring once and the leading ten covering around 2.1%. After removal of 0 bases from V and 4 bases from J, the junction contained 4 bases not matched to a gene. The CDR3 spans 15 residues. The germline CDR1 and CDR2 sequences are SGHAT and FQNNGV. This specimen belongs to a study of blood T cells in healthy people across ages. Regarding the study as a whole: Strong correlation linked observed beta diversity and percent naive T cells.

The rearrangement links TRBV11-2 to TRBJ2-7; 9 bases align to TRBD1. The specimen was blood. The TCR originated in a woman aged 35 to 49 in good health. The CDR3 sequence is CASSLDGTGFYEQYF. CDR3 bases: TGTGCCAGCAGCTTAGACGGGACAGGGTTTTACGAGCAGTACTTC.